These T cell receptor beta chains were read from a single sample in a study of cytomegalovirus exposure and HLA in healthy donors. Profiling relied on immunoSEQ multiplex PCR, and the TCRdb table lists in-frame clones only, not all of them. Counted here are 120,000 or so clones, around nine tenths occurring once; the ten biggest clones make up 2% to 2.5%. The specimen was PBMCs. Receptor source: a woman under 30 in good health and CMV-seronegative. The CDR3 runs from the conserved cysteine through the conserved F or W. The D gene is left open where the match is weak. Not every row has a clone size; where given, it reads once, few, many or a size class.

size | D | J | V | DNA | CDR3
NA | NA | TRBJ2-2 | TRBV11-2 | TGTGCCAGCAGCCCGACCCTTAAGGAGTACACCGGGGAGCTGTTTTTT | CASSPTLKEYTGELFF
NA | NA | TRBJ2-7 | TRBV18 | TGTGCCAGCTCACCGGCCGCTGGCCATTACGAGCAGTACTTC | CASSPAAGHYEQYF
NA | NA | TRBJ1-2 | TRBV19 | TGTGCCAGCCAGGTCCAGGCAGGGGACGATGGCTACACCTTC | CASQVQAGDDGYTF
NA | NA | TRBJ2-3 | TRBV5-1 | TGCGCCAGCAGCCTCGATCCCCCCGGAGGGCTTGGAACAGATACGCAGTATTTT | CASSLDPPGGLGTDTQYF
NA | TRBD2 | TRBJ2-1 | TRBV5-6 | TGTGCCAGCAGCTTGGCGGGACTAGAGAATGAGCAGTTCTTC | CASSLAGLENEQFF
NA | NA | TRBJ1-5 | TRBV6-1 | TGTGCCAGCAGGACTACAGGGAAATATCAGCCCCAGCATTTT | CASRTTGKYQPQHF
NA | TRBD1 | TRBJ1-3 | TRBV5-1 | TGCGCCAGCAGCTCAAGACAGGGATACTCTGGAAACACCATATATTTT | CASSSRQGYSGNTIYF
NA | NA | TRBJ1-5 | TRBV28 | TGTGCCAGCAGCACCGACTCTGGCAATCAGCCCCAGCATTTT | CASSTDSGNQPQHF
NA | NA | TRBJ2-7 | TRBV21-1 | TGTGCCGGTGACAGCCTCTCCTACGAGCAGTACTTC | CAGDSLSYEQYF
NA | TRBD1 | TRBJ1-3 | TRBV5-1 | TGCGCCAGCAGCACGGGGACAGTCTCTGGAAACACCATATATTTT | CASSTGTVSGNTIYF
NA | TRBD2 | TRBJ2-7 | TRBV11-2 | TGTGCCAGCAGCTTCGCTAGCGGGCCTTCCTACGAGCAGTACTTC | CASSFASGPSYEQYF
few | TRBD2 | TRBJ2-7 | TRBV5-1 | TGCGCCAGCAGCCCGGCAGGCGGGCGGGAGGGCCGTCTCTACGAGCAGTACTTC | CASSPAGGREGRLYEQYF
NA | NA | TRBJ1-2 | TRBV5-8 | TGTGCCAGCAGCTTAGGACAAATAGGCTACACCTTC | CASSLGQIGYTF
NA | NA | TRBJ2-1 | TRBV6-5 | TGTGCCAGCAGAGAGGCGACAGAAGCCAATGAGCAGTTCTTC | CASREATEANEQFF
NA | TRBD1 | TRBJ1-3 | TRBV7-9 | TGTGCCAGCAGCTTGACAGGGGCCTACTCTGGAAACACCATATATTTT | CASSLTGAYSGNTIYF
NA | NA | TRBJ2-5 | TRBV5-6 | TGTGCCAGCAGCTTGGAACAGGCTTGGGAGACCCAGTACTTC | CASSLEQAWETQYF
NA | TRBD2 | TRBJ2-3 | TRBV6-4 | TGTGCCAGCAGTGTCCCTCGTAGCGGGCCCAGCGCAGATACGCAGTATTTT | CASSVPRSGPSADTQYF
NA | TRBD1 | TRBJ2-7 | TRBV5-1 | TGCGCCAGCAGCTTGGTGGGGACAGAGTACGAGCAGTACTTC | CASSLVGTEYEQYF
NA | TRBD1 | TRBJ2-7 | TRBV28 | TGTGCCAGCAGCCCGGGACAGTCCTACGAGCAGTACTTC | CASSPGQSYEQYF
NA | NA | TRBJ2-7 | TRBV4-1 | TGCGCCAGCAGCCAAGGGCAGGGTTTCTACGAGCAGTACTTC | CASSQGQGFYEQYF
NA | NA | TRBJ2-3 | TRBV7-8 | TGTGCCAGCAGCTTAGCGGGCAGGGGGGGCACAGATACGCAGTATTTT | CASSLAGRGGTDTQYF
NA | TRBD1 | TRBJ1-2 | TRBV27 | TGTGCCAGCAGTTCCGGGACAGCTGGGGCATATGGCTACACCTTC | CASSSGTAGAYGYTF
NA | TRBD1 | TRBJ2-7 | TRBV2 | TGTGCCAGCAACCCAGGGGGCCTATCCTACGAGCAGTACTTC | CASNPGGLSYEQYF
NA | NA | TRBJ2-7 | TRBV2 | TGTGCCAGCAGTCCCTTGTACTTCTCCTACGAGCAGTACTTC | CASSPLYFSYEQYF
NA | TRBD1 | TRBJ1-4 | TRBV7-9 | TGTGCCAGCAGCCTAGGGACAGGGTACGGGGAAAAACTGTTTTTT | CASSLGTGYGEKLFF
NA | TRBD2 | TRBJ2-1 | TRBV6-6 | TGTGCCAGCAGCCTAGCGGAGTCCAGTGAGCAGTTCTTC | CASSLAESSEQFF
NA | TRBD1 | TRBJ2-7 | TRBV29-1 | TGCAGCGTTTTCAGGGGGCCCTACGAGCAGTACTTC | CSVFRGPYEQYF
once | NA | TRBJ1-5 | TRBV2 | TGTGCCAGCAGGAGGGTGGGTCAGCCCCAGCATTTT | CASRRVGQPQHF
NA | TRBD2 | TRBJ2-7 | TRBV28 | TGTGCCAGCAGTTTTCGCGGGAGGGCGGACGAGCAGTACTTC | CASSFRGRADEQYF
NA | NA | TRBJ1-1 | TRBV13 | TGTGCCAGCAGCCCTACCGGTGTAGGCGGATCTGAAGCTTTCTTT | CASSPTGVGGSEAFF
NA | NA | TRBJ2-3 | TRBV28 | TGTGCCAGCCGGACGACAGCAAGAGATACGCAGTATTTT | CASRTTARDTQYF
NA | TRBD1 | TRBJ1-2 | TRBV11-3 | TGTGCCAGCGAGGGGACAGCCTCTAACTATGGCTACACCTTC | CASEGTASNYGYTF
NA | NA | TRBJ2-2 | TRBV5-1 | TGCGCCAGCAGCGTCACAGGGATGGGGACCGGGGAGCTGTTTTTT | CASSVTGMGTGELFF
NA | TRBD2 | TRBJ2-7 | TRBV14 | TGTGCCAGCAGCCAAGATAGGAGGGAGGGCTCCTACGAGCAGTACTTC | CASSQDRREGSYEQYF
NA | TRBD2 | TRBJ2-1 | TRBV5-1 | TGCGCCAGCAGCCTCGGAGCGGGATTGAGAAATGAGCAGTTCTTC | CASSLGAGLRNEQFF
once | TRBD2 | TRBJ2-7 | TRBV27 | TGTGCCAGCAGTGAACACCAGGGAGGGTACGAGCAGTACTTC | CASSEHQGGYEQYF
NA | NA | TRBJ1-5 | TRBV7-2 | TGTGCCAGCAGCTTAGAAAGGCAGGGTGGGCAGCCCCAGCATTTT | CASSLERQGGQPQHF
NA | NA | TRBJ2-3 | TRBV6-1 | TGTGCCAGCAGTGGATCGTGGACTGTAAATACGCAGTATTTT | CASSGSWTVNTQYF
NA | TRBD2 | TRBJ2-3 | TRBV9 | TGTGCCAGCAGCGCACCAAGGGAGGGAGGCGGCCCCGGGGGTCGAGATACGCAGTATTTT | CASSAPREGGGPGGRDTQYF
NA | NA | TRBJ1-2 | TRBV11-2 | TGTGCCAGCAGCTTATCTACTCACTATGGCTACACCTTC | CASSLSTHYGYTF
NA | NA | TRBJ1-2 | TRBV11-2 | TGTGCCAGCAGCTTCGACAACAACTATGGCTACACCTTC | CASSFDNNYGYTF
NA | TRBD2 | TRBJ2-3 | TRBV10-1 | TGCGCCAGCAGTGAAGGACTAGCGGCTACAGATACGCAGTATTTT | CASSEGLAATDTQYF
once | NA | TRBJ2-7 | TRBV7-9 | TGTGCCAGCAGCCCCGGCGGGGATTGGGCCGTCCCCTACGAGCAGTACTTC | CASSPGGDWAVPYEQYF
NA | NA | TRBJ2-7 | TRBV2 | TGTGCCAGCAGTGTTGGAGGGATGGAAATTTACGAGCAGTACTTC | CASSVGGMEIYEQYF
NA | TRBD2 | TRBJ2-5 | TRBV9 | TGTGCCAGCAGCGTGGGTGGGACTAGCGGGAGAAGCGAGACCCAGTACTTC | CASSVGGTSGRSETQYF
NA | TRBD2 | TRBJ2-1 | TRBV7-9 | TGTGCCAGCAGCTTAGGGATGGGACTAGCGGGATTTAATGAGCAGTTCTTC | CASSLGMGLAGFNEQFF
few | TRBD2 | TRBJ2-7 | TRBV29-1 | TGCAGCGTTTCCGGACTAGCGGACTCCTACGAGCAGTACTTC | CSVSGLADSYEQYF
NA | TRBD2 | TRBJ2-7 | TRBV4-2 | TGTGCCAGCAGCCCGGGACTAGGACTCTACGAGCAGTACTTC | CASSPGLGLYEQYF
NA | TRBD2 | TRBJ2-3 | TRBV6-1 | TGTGCCAGCAGTGGGGGACTAGCGGGACCCCTAGGCACAGATACGCAGTATTTT | CASSGGLAGPLGTDTQYF
NA | TRBD1 | TRBJ2-5 | TRBV11-1 | TGTGCCAGCAGCGAGGGGACAGGGGGCCGTGAGACCCAGTACTTC | CASSEGTGGRETQYF
NA | NA | TRBJ1-2 | TRBV6-1 | TGTGCCAGCAGTGAATTATTGTACTATGGCTACACCTTC | CASSELLYYGYTF
NA | TRBD1 | TRBJ1-2 | TRBV29-1 | TGCAGCGTTCAGGGGACAGGGAGTGGCTACACCTTC | CSVQGTGSGYTF
NA | TRBD1 | TRBJ2-7 | TRBV28 | TGTGCCAGCAGTTTACGACAGGGGTATGATGGATACGAGCAGTACTTC | CASSLRQGYDGYEQYF
NA | NA | TRBJ2-7 | TRBV4-1 | TGCGCCAGCAGCCAAGACTCGCGGGAAATCTACGAGCAGTACTTC | CASSQDSREIYEQYF